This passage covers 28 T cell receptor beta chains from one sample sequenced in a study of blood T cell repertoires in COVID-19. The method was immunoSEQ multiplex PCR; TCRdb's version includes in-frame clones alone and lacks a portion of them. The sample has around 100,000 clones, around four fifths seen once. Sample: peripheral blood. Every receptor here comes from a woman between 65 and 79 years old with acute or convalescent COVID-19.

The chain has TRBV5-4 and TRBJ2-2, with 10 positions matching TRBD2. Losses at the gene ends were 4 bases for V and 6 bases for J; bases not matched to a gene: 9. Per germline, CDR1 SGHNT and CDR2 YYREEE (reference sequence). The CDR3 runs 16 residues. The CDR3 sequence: CASSQGGSGGAGELFF. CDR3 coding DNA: TGTGCCAGCAGCCAGGGCGGCAGCGGGGGGGCCGGGGAGCTGTTTTTT.

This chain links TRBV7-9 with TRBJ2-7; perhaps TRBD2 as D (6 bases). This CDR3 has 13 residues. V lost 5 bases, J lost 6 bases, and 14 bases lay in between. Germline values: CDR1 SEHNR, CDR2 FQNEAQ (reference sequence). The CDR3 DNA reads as TGTGCCAGCAGCCGGGGGTCAGGGTCCGAGCAGTACGTC. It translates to CASSRGSGSEQYV.

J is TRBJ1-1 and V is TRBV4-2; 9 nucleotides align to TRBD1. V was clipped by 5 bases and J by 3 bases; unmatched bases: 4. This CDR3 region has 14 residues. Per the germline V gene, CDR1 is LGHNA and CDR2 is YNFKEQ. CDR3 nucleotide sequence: TGTGCCAGCAGCATGGACAGGGGAGACACTGAAGCTTTCTTT. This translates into CASSMDRGDTEAFF.

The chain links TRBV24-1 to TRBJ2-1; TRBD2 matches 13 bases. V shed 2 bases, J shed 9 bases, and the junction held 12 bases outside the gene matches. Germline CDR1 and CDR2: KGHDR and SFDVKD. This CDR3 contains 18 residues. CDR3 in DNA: TGTGCCACCAGTGATTACATACGGACTAGCGGGGGTGGGGGTGAGCAGTTCTTC. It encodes CATSDYIRTSGGGGEQFF.

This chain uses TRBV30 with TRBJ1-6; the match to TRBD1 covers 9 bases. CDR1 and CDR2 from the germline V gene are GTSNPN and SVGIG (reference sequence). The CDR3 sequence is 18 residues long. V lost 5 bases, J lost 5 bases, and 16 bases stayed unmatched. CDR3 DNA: TGTGCCTGGTCGGCCGGGACAGGGAGGGGTTTCGATAATTCACCCCTCCACTTT. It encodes CAWSAGTGRGFDNSPLHF.

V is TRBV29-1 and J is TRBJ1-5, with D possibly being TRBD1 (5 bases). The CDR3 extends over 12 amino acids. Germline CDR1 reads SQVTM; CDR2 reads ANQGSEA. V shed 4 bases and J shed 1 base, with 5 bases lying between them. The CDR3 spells CSVAGSNQPQHF. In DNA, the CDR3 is TGCAGCGTTGCAGGGAGCAATCAGCCCCAGCATTTT.

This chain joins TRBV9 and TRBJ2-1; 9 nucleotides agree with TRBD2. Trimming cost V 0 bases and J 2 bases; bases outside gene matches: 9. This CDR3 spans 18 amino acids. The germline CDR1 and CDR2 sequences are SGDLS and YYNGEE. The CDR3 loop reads CASSVENSGGSTYNEQFF. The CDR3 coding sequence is TGTGCCAGCAGCGTAGAAAATAGCGGGGGCTCCACCTACAATGAGCAGTTCTTC.

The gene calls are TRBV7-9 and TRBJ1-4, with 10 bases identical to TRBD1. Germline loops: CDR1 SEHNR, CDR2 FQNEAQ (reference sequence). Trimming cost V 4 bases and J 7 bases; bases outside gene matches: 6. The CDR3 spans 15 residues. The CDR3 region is CASSSGQGKGEKLFF. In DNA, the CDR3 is TGTGCCAGCAGCTCGGGACAGGGGAAGGGTGAAAAACTGTTTTTT.

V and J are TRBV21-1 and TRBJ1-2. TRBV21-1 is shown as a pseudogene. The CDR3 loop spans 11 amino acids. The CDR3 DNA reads TGTGCCATAACGGGAGACTATGGCTACACCTTC. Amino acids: CAITGDYGYTF.

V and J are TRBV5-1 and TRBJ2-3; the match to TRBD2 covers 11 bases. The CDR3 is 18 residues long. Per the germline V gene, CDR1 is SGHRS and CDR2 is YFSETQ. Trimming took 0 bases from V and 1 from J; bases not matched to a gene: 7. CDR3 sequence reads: CASSLEISGGAGTDTQYF. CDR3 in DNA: TGCGCCAGCAGCTTGGAAATTAGCGGGGGGGCCGGCACAGATACGCAGTATTTT.

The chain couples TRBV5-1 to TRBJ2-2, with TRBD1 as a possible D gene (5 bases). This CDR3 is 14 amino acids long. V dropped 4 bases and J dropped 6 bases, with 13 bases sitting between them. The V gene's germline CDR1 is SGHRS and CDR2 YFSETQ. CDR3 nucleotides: TGCGCCAGCAGCCAAATTCAGGGCTCCGGGGAGCTGTTTTTT. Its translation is CASSQIQGSGELFF.

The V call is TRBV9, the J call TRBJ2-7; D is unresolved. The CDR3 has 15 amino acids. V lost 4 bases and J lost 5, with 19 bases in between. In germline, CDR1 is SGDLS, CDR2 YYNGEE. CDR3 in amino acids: CASSLRIGLGHEQYF. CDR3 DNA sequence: TGTGCCAGCAGCCTGCGTATTGGGTTGGGCCACGAGCAGTACTTC. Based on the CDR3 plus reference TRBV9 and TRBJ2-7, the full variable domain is DSGVTQTPKHLITATGQRVTLRCSPRSGDLSVYWYQQSLDQGLQFLIQYYNGEERAKGNILERFSAQQFPDLHSELNLSSLELGDSALYFCASSLRIGLGHEQYFGPGTRLTVT.

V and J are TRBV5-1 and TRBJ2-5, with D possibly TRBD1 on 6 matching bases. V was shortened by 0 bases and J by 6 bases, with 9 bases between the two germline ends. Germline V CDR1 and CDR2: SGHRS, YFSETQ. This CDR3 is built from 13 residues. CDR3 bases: TGCGCCAGCAGCTTGGTAGGACAGCAGACCCAGTACTTC. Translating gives CASSLVGQQTQYF.

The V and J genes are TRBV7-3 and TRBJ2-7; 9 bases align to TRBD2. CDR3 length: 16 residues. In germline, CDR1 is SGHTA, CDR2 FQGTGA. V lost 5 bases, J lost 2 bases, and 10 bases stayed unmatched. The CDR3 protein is CASSPEGTSRTYEQYF. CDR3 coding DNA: TGTGCCAGCAGCCCTGAGGGGACTAGCCGAACCTACGAGCAGTACTTC.

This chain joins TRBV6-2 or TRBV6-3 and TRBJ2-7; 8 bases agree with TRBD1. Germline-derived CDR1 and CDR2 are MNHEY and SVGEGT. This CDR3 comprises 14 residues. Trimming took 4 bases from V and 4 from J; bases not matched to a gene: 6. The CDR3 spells CASSSSDREYEQYF. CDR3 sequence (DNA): TGTGCCAGCAGTTCGTCGGACAGGGAATACGAGCAGTACTTC.

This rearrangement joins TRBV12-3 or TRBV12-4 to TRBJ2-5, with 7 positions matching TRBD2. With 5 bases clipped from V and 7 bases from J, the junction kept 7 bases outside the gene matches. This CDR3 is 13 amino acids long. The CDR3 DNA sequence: TGTGCCAGCAGTGTGAGAGGGAGGGGGACCCAGTACTTC. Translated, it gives CASSVRGRGTQYF.

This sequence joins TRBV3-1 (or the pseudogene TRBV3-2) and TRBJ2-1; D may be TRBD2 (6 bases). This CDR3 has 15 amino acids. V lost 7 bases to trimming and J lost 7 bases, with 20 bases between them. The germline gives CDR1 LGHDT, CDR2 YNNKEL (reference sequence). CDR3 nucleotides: TGTGCCAGCACGTTGACGGACGCGGGGTCAAATGAGCAGTTCTTC. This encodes CASTLTDAGSNEQFF.

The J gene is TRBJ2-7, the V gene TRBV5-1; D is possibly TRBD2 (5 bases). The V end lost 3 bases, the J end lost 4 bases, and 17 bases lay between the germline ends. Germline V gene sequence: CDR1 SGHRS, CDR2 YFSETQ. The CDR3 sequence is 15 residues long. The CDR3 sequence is CASSWKDPSGYEQYF. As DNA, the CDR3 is TGCGCCAGCAGCTGGAAGGACCCCTCGGGATACGAGCAGTACTTC. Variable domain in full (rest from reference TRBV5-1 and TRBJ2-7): KAGVTQTPRYLIKTRGQQVTLSCSPISGHRSVSWYQQTPGQGLQFLFEYFSETQRNKGNFPGRFSGRQFSNSRSEMNVSTLELGDSALYLCASSWKDPSGYEQYFGPGTRLTVT.

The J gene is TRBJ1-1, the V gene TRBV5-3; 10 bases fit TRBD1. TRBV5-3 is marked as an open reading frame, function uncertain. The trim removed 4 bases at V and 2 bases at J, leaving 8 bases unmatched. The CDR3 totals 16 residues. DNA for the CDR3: TGTGCCAGAAGCGCAACAGGACAGGGGGGTAACACTGAAGCTTTCTTT. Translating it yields CARSATGQGGNTEAFF.

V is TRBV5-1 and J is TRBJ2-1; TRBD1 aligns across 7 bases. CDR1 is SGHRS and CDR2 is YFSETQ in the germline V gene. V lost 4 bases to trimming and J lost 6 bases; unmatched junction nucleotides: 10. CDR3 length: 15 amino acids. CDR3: CASSPGTALINEQFF. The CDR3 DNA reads TGCGCCAGCAGCCCCGGGACAGCGCTAATCAATGAGCAGTTCTTC.

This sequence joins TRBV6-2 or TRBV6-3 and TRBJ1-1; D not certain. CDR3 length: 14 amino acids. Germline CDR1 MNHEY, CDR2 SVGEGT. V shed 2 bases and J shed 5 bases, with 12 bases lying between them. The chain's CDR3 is CASSYMERRTEAFF. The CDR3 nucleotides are TGTGCCAGCAGTTACATGGAGAGGAGAACTGAAGCTTTCTTT.

The CDR3 region has the DNA TGTGCCAGCAGCCGAAACCGGGGACAGGGGGCGCCGAACGAGCAGTACGTC. Translating it yields CASSRNRGQGAPNEQYV. This chain joins TRBV7-8 and TRBJ2-7; 12 bases map to TRBD1. Per germline, CDR1 SGHVS and CDR2 FQNEAQ. This CDR3 spans 17 amino acids. V trimming: 5 bases; J trimming: 5 bases; junction bases outside the gene matches: 13.

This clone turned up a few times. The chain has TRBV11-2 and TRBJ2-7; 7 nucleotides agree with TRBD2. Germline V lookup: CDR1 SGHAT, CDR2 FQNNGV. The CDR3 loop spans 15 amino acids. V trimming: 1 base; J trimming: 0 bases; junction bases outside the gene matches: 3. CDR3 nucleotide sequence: TGTGCCAGCAGCTTAGTCGGGGGGAGCTCCTACGAGCAGTACGTC. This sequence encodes CASSLVGGSSYEQYV.

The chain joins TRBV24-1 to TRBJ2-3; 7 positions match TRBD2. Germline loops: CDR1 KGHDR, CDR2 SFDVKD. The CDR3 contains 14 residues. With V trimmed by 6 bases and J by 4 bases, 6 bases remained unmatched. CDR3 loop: CATSLTSQADTQYF. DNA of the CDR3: TGTGCCACCAGTCTGACTAGCCAGGCAGATACGCAGTATTTT.

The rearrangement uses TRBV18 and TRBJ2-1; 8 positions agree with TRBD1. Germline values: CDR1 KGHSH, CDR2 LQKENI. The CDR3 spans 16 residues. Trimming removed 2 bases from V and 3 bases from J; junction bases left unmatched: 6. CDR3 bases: TGTGCCAGCTCACCAATGACAGGGGTAGGCTACAATGAGCAGTTCTTC. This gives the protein CASSPMTGVGYNEQFF. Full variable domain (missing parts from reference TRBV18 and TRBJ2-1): NAGVMQNPRHLVRRRGQEARLRCSPMKGHSHVYWYRQLPEEGLKFMVYLQKENIIDESGMPKERFSAEFPKEGPSILRIQQVVRGDSAAYFCASSPMTGVGYNEQFFGPGTRLTVL.

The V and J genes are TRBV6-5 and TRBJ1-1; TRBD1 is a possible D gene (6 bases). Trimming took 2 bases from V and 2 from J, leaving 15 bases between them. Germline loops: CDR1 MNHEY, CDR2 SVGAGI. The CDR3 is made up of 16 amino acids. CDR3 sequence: CASSYLSPGQNTEAFF. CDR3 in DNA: TGTGCCAGCAGTTACCTTTCCCCGGGACAAAACACTGAAGCTTTCTTT.

DNA of the CDR3: TGTGCCAGCAGTATGACAGCTGGAAACACCATATATTTT. Translation: CASSMTAGNTIYF. The genes are TRBV6-5 and TRBJ1-3; tentative D call: TRBD1 (5 bases). The CDR3 runs to 13 residues. The germline V gene encodes CDR1 MNHEY and CDR2 SVGAGI. Trimming pared 5 bases from V and 2 bases from J, leaving 7 bases between.

This CDR3 is CASSPHLDSNGYTF. In DNA form, the CDR3 reads TGTGCCAGCAGCCCGCACCTAGACAGTAATGGCTACACCTTC. The chain links TRBV7-6 to TRBJ1-2; a weak D match, TRBD1 (5 bases). The ends were cut back, 5 bases at V and 6 bases at J, with 16 bases in the middle. CDR3 size: 14 residues. Germline CDR1 reads SGHVS; CDR2 reads FNYEAQ. Full variable domain (missing parts from reference TRBV7-6 and TRBJ1-2): GAGVSQSPRYKVTKRGQDVALRCDPISGHVSLYWYRQALGQGPEFLTYFNYEAQQDKSGLPNDRFSAERPEGSISTLTIQRTEQRDSAMYRCASSPHLDSNGYTFGSGTRLTVV.